What follows are 14 T cell receptor beta chains derived from one specimen sequenced in a study of blood T cell repertoires in COVID-19. The repertoire was sequenced with immunoSEQ multiplex PCR; TCRdb's copy has only in-frame clones and lacks some. Of some 200,000 clones in the sample, 83% are singletons; the top ten hold 4.5% to 5%. Source material: PBMCs or T cells enriched from blood (not recorded which). The origin of the receptors is a woman in her fifties or sixties who had been exposed to COVID-19.

This chain uses TRBV18 with TRBJ1-1, with 8 bases fitting TRBD1. CDR3 length equals 17 residues. Per germline, CDR1 KGHSH and CDR2 LQKENI. V lost 3 bases to trimming and J lost 7 bases; unmatched junction nucleotides: 16. The CDR3 protein is CASSPSPPQGAIGEAFF. The CDR3 nucleotides are TGTGCCAGCTCACCGTCACCCCCCCAGGGGGCAATAGGTGAAGCTTTCTTT.

The V gene is TRBV4-3, the J gene TRBJ1-4; D remains unclear. Germline V CDR1 and CDR2: LGHNA, YSLEER. The CDR3 length is 16 residues. V lost 1 base to trimming and J lost 0 bases, with 9 bases between them. The CDR3 DNA reads TGCGCCAGCAGCCAAGGGCTAGCCGCAACTAATGAAAAACTGTTTTTT. Amino acids: CASSQGLAATNEKLFF.

V is TRBV28 and J is TRBJ2-3, with TRBD2 matching over 8 bases. Germline CDR1 reads MDHEN; CDR2 reads SYDVKM. With 0 bases clipped from V and 2 bases from J, the junction kept 4 bases outside the gene matches. The CDR3 is made up of 16 amino acids. The CDR3 spells CASSLWGGGPTDTQYF. DNA for the CDR3: TGTGCCAGCAGTTTATGGGGCGGGGGGCCCACAGATACGCAGTATTTT.

This rearrangement joins TRBV7-2 to TRBJ1-3; D might be TRBD1 (6 bases). The V gene lost 4 bases and the J gene lost 2 bases, with 12 bases spanning the gap. The CDR3 length is 15 residues. CDR1 and CDR2 (germline): SGHTA, FQGNSA. In nucleotides, the CDR3 is TGTGCCAGCAGCTCAGAGACAGGACCTGGAAACACCATATATTTT. Amino acid sequence: CASSSETGPGNTIYF.

The rearrangement uses TRBV20-1 and TRBJ2-1; D unclear. The V and J ends lost 6 bases and 1 base respectively, with 4 bases between them. The CDR3 is 11 residues long. From germline, CDR1 is DFQATT and CDR2 SNEGSKA (reference sequence). For the CDR3, the DNA is TGCAGTGCCCTTTCCTACAATGAGCAGTTCTTC. This translates into CSALSYNEQFF.

The chain combines TRBV28 with TRBJ2-1, with 12 bases identical to TRBD1. This CDR3 is built from 15 residues. Germline-derived CDR1 and CDR2 are MDHEN and SYDVKM. The junction had 6 bases not matched to a gene; V was cut back by 3 bases and J by 9 bases. The CDR3 here is CASSLPGQGASEQFF. CDR3 nucleotide sequence: TGTGCCAGCAGTTTGCCGGGACAGGGGGCTAGTGAGCAGTTCTTC.

This sequence joins TRBV6-6 and TRBJ2-7, with D tentatively TRBD1 (6 bases). This CDR3 is built from 13 residues. Trimming took 6 bases from V and 3 from J, leaving 12 bases between them. Germline V gene lookup returns CDR1 MNHNY and CDR2 SVGAGI (reference sequence). The CDR3: CASSTGQSYEQYF. The CDR3 DNA reads TGTGCCAGCAGCACTGGACAGAGCTACGAGCAGTACTTC.

The chain couples TRBV3-1 (or the pseudogene TRBV3-2) to TRBJ2-1; D perhaps matches TRBD2 (7 bases). The CDR3 extends over 18 amino acids. Trimming removed 3 bases from V and 0 bases from J, with 18 bases in between. Germline CDR1 is LGHDT and CDR2 is YNNKEL (reference sequence). Written as DNA, the CDR3 is TGTGCCAGCAGCCATATTGGGGGGGCCACATTCTCCTACAATGAGCAGTTCTTC. Translating it yields CASSHIGGATFSYNEQFF.

V and J are TRBV7-3 and TRBJ1-1; 7 bases map to TRBD1. This CDR3 is 13 amino acids long. The germline gives CDR1 SGHTA, CDR2 FQGTGA. V gave up 5 bases and J gave up 3 bases; unmatched junction bases: 3. As DNA, the CDR3 is TGTGCCAGCAGCCGCACAGGGGACACTGAAGCTTTCTTT. It is translated as CASSRTGDTEAFF.

This clone was recorded only once. The chain couples TRBV10-3 to TRBJ1-2; D is ambiguous. The ends were cut back, 3 bases at V and 3 bases at J, with 8 bases in the middle. Germline assignment: CDR1 ENHRY and CDR2 SYGVKD. The CDR3 runs to 13 residues. The CDR3 here is CAISEDGDYGYTF. The CDR3 nucleotides are TGTGCCATCAGTGAAGACGGGGACTATGGCTACACCTTC.

The chain is built from TRBV15 and TRBJ2-3, with D perhaps matching TRBD2 (5 bases). Between the trimmed V and J ends, which lost 0 bases and 11 bases, there was a span of 12 bases. Per the germline V gene, CDR1 is LNHNV and CDR2 is YYDKDF (reference sequence). This CDR3 is 13 amino acids long. The CDR3 region is CATSRDGRARQYF. Here the CDR3 DNA reads TGTGCCACCAGCAGAGATGGGAGAGCCCGGCAGTATTTT. Full variable domain (missing parts from reference TRBV15 and TRBJ2-3): DAMVIQNPRYQVTQFGKPVTLSCSQTLNHNVMYWYQQKSSQAPKLLFHYYDKDFNNEADTPDNFQSRRPNTSFCFLDIRSPGLGDTAMYLCATSRDGRARQYFGPGTRLTVL.

This rearrangement joins TRBV7-9 to TRBJ1-6; weak D call: TRBD1 (6 bases). V was cut by 2 bases and J by 8 bases, with 13 bases left in between. The V gene's germline CDR1 is SEHNR and CDR2 FQNEAQ (reference sequence). The CDR3 runs to 15 residues. The CDR3, as DNA: TGTGCCAGCAGCTTATGGACAGAGCCCCATTCACCCCTCCACTTT. Translation gives CASSLWTEPHSPLHF.

The V gene is TRBV7-2, the J gene TRBJ2-2; 9 bases align to TRBD2. With 4 bases clipped from V and 5 bases from J, the junction kept 8 bases outside the gene matches. Germline CDR1 SGHTA, CDR2 FQGNSA. The CDR3 length is 16 residues. This chain's CDR3 is CASSYPGLAGTGELFF. DNA for the CDR3: TGTGCCAGCAGCTACCCGGGACTAGCCGGAACCGGGGAGCTGTTTTTT.

The chain recombines TRBV3-1 (or the pseudogene TRBV3-2) with TRBJ1-1; 7 bases match TRBD1. Germline CDR1 and CDR2: LGHDT and YNNKEL (reference sequence). V trimming: 4 bases; J trimming: 4 bases; junction bases outside the gene matches: 6. There are 14 residues in the CDR3. The DNA for the CDR3 is TGTGCCAGCAGCCTCCATCAGGGGGGCACTGAAGCTTTCTTT. Its protein product is CASSLHQGGTEAFF.